This T cell receptor (beta chain) comes out of a study of blood T cells in healthy people across ages. Using a J-beta primer mix together with a sample-barcoded 5' primer, a second PCR was run for about 7 to 12 cycles. MiXCR was run by TCRdb on the 5' RACE reads, yielding one entry per CDR3 protein. The sample has about 730,000 distinct CDR3 sequences; around 40% are singletons. The material sequenced was blood. This TCR was sampled from a woman aged 60-70 years in good health.

The CDR3 loop reads CSVVPQGENWNYGYTF. The CDR3 coding sequence is TGCAGCGTTGTACCACAGGGGGAAAACTGGAACTATGGCTACACCTTC. The chain uses TRBV29-1 and TRBJ1-2; TRBD1 matches 8 bases. This CDR3 is built from 16 residues. CDR1 SQVTM and CDR2 ANQGSEA come from the germline V gene. V was pared by 4 bases and J by 2 bases, with 12 bases of the junction left unmatched.